Each of the 5 T cell receptor beta chains below was sequenced from the same sample in a study of T cells in Graves' hyperthyroidism and ophthalmopathy. Researchers took RNA transcripts and amplified the TCR beta CDR3 regions from them. RT-PCR in the first round (using the HTBI primer set) targeted the TCR CDR3. TCRdb re-analysed the multiplex PCR reads in MiXCR, keeping a single row per CDR3 protein. The sample holds approximately 640,000 distinct CDR3 sequences; approximately 15% are singletons and the top ten take roughly 16%. The sample consisted of blood. Receptor source: a man aged 50-59 years with Graves' hyperthyroidism.

This clonotype was recorded at least ten times. The CDR3 sequence: CASSEGIPDTQYF. In DNA form, the CDR3 reads TGCGCCAGCAGTGAGGGGATCCCAGATACGCAGTATTTT. V and J are TRBV10-1 and TRBJ2-3; no clear D gene. Germline assignment: CDR1 WNHNN and CDR2 SYGVQD (reference sequence). The CDR3 spans 13 residues. Trimming took 2 bases from V and 4 from J, leaving 7 bases between them.

This clonotype was seen ten or more times. The chain links TRBV2 to TRBJ2-2, with TRBD1 matching 7 bases. This CDR3 comprises 14 residues. With V trimmed by 7 bases and J by 2 bases, 4 bases remained unmatched. Germline V gene data show CDR1 as SNHLY and CDR2 as FYNNEI. CDR3 nucleotide sequence: TGTGCCAGCATTAAGGGGGCTAACACCGGGGAGCTGTTTTTT. It translates to CASIKGANTGELFF.

The chain employs TRBV29-1 and TRBJ2-7; no reliable D call. This CDR3 comprises 15 residues. V dropped 4 bases and J dropped 0 bases, with 16 bases sitting between them. Germline values: CDR1 SQVTM, CDR2 ANQGSEA. Here the CDR3 DNA reads TGCAGCGTTGTCTTCGCGGCCTTATCCTCCTACGAGCAGTACTTC. Translation gives CSVVFAALSSYEQYF.

This clonotype was seen repeatedly, ten times or more. This rearrangement joins TRBV20-1 to TRBJ2-5; the match to TRBD2 covers 10 bases. Trimming removed 3 bases from V and 2 bases from J; junction bases left unmatched: 6. Germline-derived CDR1 and CDR2 are DFQATT and SNEGSKA (reference sequence). The CDR3 has 15 residues. CDR3 in DNA: TGCAGTGCTAGTCCGGCGACTAGCGGGCAAGAGACCCAGTACTTC. Residues: CSASPATSGQETQYF.

This clonotype has only a few counts. The chain couples TRBV9 to TRBJ1-5; TRBD1 matches 7 bases. The CDR3 length is 13 residues. Per germline, CDR1 SGDLS and CDR2 YYNGEE. J gave up 6 bases and V 0 bases, and 0 bases lay outside the gene matches. The CDR3 bases are TGTGCCAGCAGCGTAGGGGACAGTCAGCCCCAGCATTTT. This gives the protein CASSVGDSQPQHF.